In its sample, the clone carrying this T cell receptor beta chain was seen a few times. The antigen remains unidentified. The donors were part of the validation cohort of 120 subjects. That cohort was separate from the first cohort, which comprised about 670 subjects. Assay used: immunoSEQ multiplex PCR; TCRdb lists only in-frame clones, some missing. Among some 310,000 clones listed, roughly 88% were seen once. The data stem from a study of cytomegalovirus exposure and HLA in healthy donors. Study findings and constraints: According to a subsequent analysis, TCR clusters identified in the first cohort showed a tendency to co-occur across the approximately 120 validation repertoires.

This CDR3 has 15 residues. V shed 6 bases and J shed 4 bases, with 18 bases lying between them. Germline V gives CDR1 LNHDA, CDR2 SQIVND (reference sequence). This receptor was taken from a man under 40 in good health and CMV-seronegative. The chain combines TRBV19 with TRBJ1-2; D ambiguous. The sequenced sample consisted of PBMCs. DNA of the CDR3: TGTGCCAGTAGATACTCCGAGGGCTCCTCCTATGGCTACACCTTC. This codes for CASRYSEGSSYGYTF.